Sequencing of this T cell receptor (beta chain) was carried out in a study of T cell responses to AZD1222 COVID-19 vaccine. Study conclusions and caveats: Dominant at 160-218 and 743-854, vaccine-associated CD4 TCRs also spanned spike.

The CDR3 runs 14 residues. Trimming removed 2 bases at V and 0 bases at J, with 7 bases between. CDR1 is LNHDA, CDR2 SQIVND, per germline (reference sequence). Clones were sequenced by immunoSEQ multiplex PCR, and TCRdb holds only the in-frame ones, with some missing. The sample has around 140,000 clones, nearly 95% seen once; the top ten hold 5.4%. Concerning this clone itself: Its target is unknown.

The TCR sequence derives from an adult in good health. V gene TRBV19 combines with J gene TRBJ1-1; D uncertain. The material was peripheral blood, obtained on day 0 of AZD1222 vaccination. CDR3 sequence: CASSIRTMNTEAFF. CDR3 sequence (DNA): TGTGCCAGTAGTATACGGACCATGAACACTGAAGCTTTCTTT.